This T cell receptor (beta chain) was sequenced during a study of T and B cells in COVID-19 patients. At the level of the study: COVID-19 patients gave peripheral blood either during active infection or after recovery. Most of the 20 active-infection patients had comorbidities associated with unfavorable COVID-19 outcome. Notes on the study in general: At recovery TRB diversity and richness exceeded healthy donors, after highly clonal active COVID-19 repertoires. Symptomatic-phase blood samples from mildly ill patients and early samples from severe cases were scarce.

Remarks on this clonotype: Its antigen remains unidentified. A much larger clone lies a single base off, so this may be a read error. The conserved phenylalanine or tryptophan normally closing the CDR3 is absent here, so this likely arose from a read error.

V was clipped by 8 bases and J by 5 bases, with 22 bases between them. CDR3 length: 15 amino acids. Germline V gene sequence: CDR1 LNHDA, CDR2 SQIVND (reference sequence). TRB rearrangements were amplified by multiplex PCR with BIOMED2 TRB-A/B primers. TCRdb itself ran the multiplex PCR reads through MiXCR, one entry per CDR3 protein. The repertoire holds approximately 20,000 distinct CDR3 sequences, with roughly 27% as singletons. Each TRB amplification used 250-500 ng of genomic DNA from blood. Material for sequencing was blood. The chain employs TRBV19 and TRBJ2-7; D is perhaps TRBD2 (5 bases). The sequence came from a human donor who had recovered from COVID-19. The DNA for the CDR3 is TGTGCCAGTGCGTCCCAGACTAACATCTGGGACGAGCAGTACCTC. It encodes CASASQTNIWDEQYL.